The 11 T cell receptor beta chains below come from one sample, sequenced in a study of cytomegalovirus exposure and HLA in healthy donors. The study ran its PCR with 60 Vbeta and 13 Jbeta primers. Data came from immunoSEQ multiplex PCR; TCRdb stores just in-frame clones and leaves some out. The repertoire consists of about 60,000 clones, with approximately 79% occurring once and the leading ten covering 2.5% to 3.5%. The sample comprised PBMCs. The receptors derive from a young woman in good health and CMV-seronegative.

By frequency in the sample, this clone is medium-sized. CDR3 residues: CASSEDTGGNEQFF. In nucleotides, the CDR3 is TGTGCCAGCAGTGAAGATACAGGGGGTAATGAGCAGTTCTTC. The chain employs TRBV2 and TRBJ2-1, with TRBD1 identical over 8 bases. Looked up from germline, CDR1 is SNHLY and CDR2 is FYNNEI. Germline trimming cut 1 base from V and 7 bases from J; bases unmatched to any gene: 3. This CDR3 comprises 14 residues.

The chain joins TRBV11-3 to TRBJ2-2, with 9 bases that match TRBD2. The V segment lost 4 bases and the J segment 4 bases; nucleotides outside the gene matches: 4. In germline, CDR1 is SGHNT, CDR2 YENEEA. The CDR3 runs 15 residues. Written as DNA, the CDR3 is TGTGCCAGCAGCTCGGGACTAGCTAGCACCGGGGAGCTGTTTTTT. Its protein is CASSSGLASTGELFF.

The chain recombines TRBV21-1 with TRBJ2-7; TRBD1, the D gene given by the table, was not confirmed from the DNA. TRBV21-1 is designated a pseudogene. The CDR3 spans 14 residues. As DNA, the CDR3 is TGTGCCAGCAGCGGGACAGGCAACTCCTACGAGCAGTACGTC. Translation: CASSGTGNSYEQYV.

The chain recombines TRBV11-3 with TRBJ2-7, with D tentatively TRBD2 (6 bases). V was trimmed by 5 bases and J by 6 bases, leaving 17 bases between them. Germline loops: CDR1 SGHNT, CDR2 YENEEA. CDR3 length: 14 amino acids. The CDR3 reads CASSATGVEAEQYV. CDR3 DNA: TGTGCCAGCAGCGCCACGGGGGTAGAGGCCGAGCAGTACGTC.

The rearrangement links TRBV10-3 to TRBJ1-5; D uncertain. Trimming shortened V by 4 bases and J by 0 bases, and 10 bases separated the two germline ends. This CDR3 spans 15 amino acids. Germline lookup yields CDR1 ENHRY and CDR2 SYGVKD. The CDR3: CAISASELSNQPQHF. In nucleotides, the CDR3 is TGTGCCATCAGTGCATCTGAACTTAGCAATCAGCCCCAGCATTTT.

The chain is built from TRBV11-2 and TRBJ2-5; 7 bases fit TRBD2. With 1 base clipped from V and 1 base from J, the junction kept 3 bases outside the gene matches. CDR1 is SGHAT and CDR2 is FQNNGV in the germline V gene. The CDR3 is 15 amino acids. The CDR3 region is CASSLGGGPQETQYF. The CDR3 DNA sequence: TGTGCCAGCAGCTTAGGCGGGGGACCCCAAGAGACCCAGTACTTC.

This clone was counted a few times. CDR3 DNA sequence: TGTGCCAGCAGCTTTTCAGCGGGGGGTTTTTTCGAGCAGTACGTC. Protein: CASSFSAGGFFEQYV. The genes are TRBV11-2 and TRBJ2-7, with 9 bases that match TRBD2. The V gene end was trimmed by 3 bases and the J gene end by 6 bases; junction bases not matched to a gene: 9. The CDR3 loop spans 15 amino acids. Germline V gives CDR1 SGHAT, CDR2 FQNNGV.

This rearrangement joins TRBV5-1 to TRBJ2-5; 9 bases agree with TRBD1. The J call may be mistaken, given a closer DNA end match to TRBJ2-7. Germline CDR1 reads SGHRS; CDR2 reads YFSETQ. This CDR3 has 14 residues. The CDR3 nucleotides read TGCGCCAGCAGCTTGGGGACAGGGGTCTACGAGCAGTACTTC. Protein: CASSLGTGVYEQYF.

This rearrangement joins TRBV7-2 to TRBJ2-7; D may be TRBD2 (6 bases). The V gene lost 5 bases and the J gene lost 0 bases, with 8 bases spanning the gap. The CDR3 is made up of 13 amino acids. Germline V gene lookup returns CDR1 SGHTA and CDR2 FQGNSA. CDR3 sequence reads: CASSTAGSYEQYV. The CDR3 nucleotides are TGTGCCAGCAGCACAGCGGGCTCCTACGAGCAGTACGTC.

This rearrangement joins TRBV5-1 to TRBJ2-1; 7 bases map to TRBD1. Trimming cost V 4 bases and J 7 bases; bases outside gene matches: 14. Germline values: CDR1 SGHRS, CDR2 YFSETQ. The CDR3 extends over 16 amino acids. The CDR3 sequence: CASSPQQGRSGNEQFF. In DNA form, the CDR3 reads TGCGCCAGCAGCCCTCAACAGGGGCGGAGTGGGAATGAGCAGTTCTTC.

This clone was observed a handful of times. The chain uses TRBV18 and TRBJ2-1; 8 nucleotides align to TRBD1. The CDR3 has 13 residues. V lost 6 bases to trimming and J lost 9 bases; unmatched junction nucleotides: 7. The germline V gene encodes CDR1 KGHSH and CDR2 LQKENI. CDR3 protein: CASSQGAGGEQFF. The CDR3 region has the DNA TGTGCCAGCTCGCAGGGGGCAGGTGGTGAGCAGTTCTTC. Together with reference TRBV18 and TRBJ2-1, the CDR3 gives the full variable domain: NAGVMQNPRHLVRRRGQEARLRCSPMKGHSHVYWYRQLPEEGLKFMVYLQKENIIDESGMPKERFSAEFPKEGPSILRIQQVVRGDSAAYFCASSQGAGGEQFFGPGTRLTVL.